The clone carrying this T cell receptor beta chain was counted a few times. One end of the junction does not line up with germline, which may come from a read error. TCRdb re-derived calls from the RT-PCR reads in MiXCR, one entry per CDR3 protein. The sample lists 150,000 to 200,000 distinct CDR3 sequences; approximately 31% were seen once. The data stem from a study of patients and donors after allogeneic stem cell transplantation. Germline V gene lookup returns CDR1 SSHAT and CDR2 FNYEAQ (reference sequence). CDR3 length: 17 residues. J is TRBJ2-5 and V is TRBV7-7; a possible D gene is TRBD1 (6 bases). The clonotype originates from a human donor who was either an allogeneic HSCT recipient or a stem cell or donor lymphocyte infusion donor (not recorded which). It is not recorded whose cells these are; they may come from a transplant donor. The material sequenced was blood, either unsorted or a sorted T cell fraction (not recorded which). As DNA, the CDR3 is TGTGCTAGCAGCCCTCGCACCAGGGACAATAGCCAAGAGACCCAGTACTTC. It yields the protein CASSPRTRDNSQETQYF.